This passage covers 27 T cell receptor beta chains from one sample sequenced in a study of metastatic and nonmetastatic thyroid tumors. With MiXCR, TCRdb called clones anew from the PCR reads. The table records almost 25,000 clones, roughly 13% of them present only once. Every patient was untreated before thyroid surgery. Specimen: blood. The receptors originated from a female donor with papillary thyroid cancer or a benign thyroid nodule (not recorded which). Some clones in this sample may be carry-over from other donors' samples.

The table lists this clone with many counts. The chain is built from TRBV18 and TRBJ2-1; 9 nucleotides line up with TRBD2. The CDR3 contains 17 residues. Per germline, CDR1 KGHSH and CDR2 LQKENI. The trim removed 0 bases at V and 3 bases at J, leaving 6 bases unmatched. The CDR3 nucleotides are TGTGCCAGCTCACCACCTAGCGGGAGCGTTCTCTACAATGAGCAGTTCTTC. Its protein product is CASSPPSGSVLYNEQFF.

This clone was detected many times. The chain is built from TRBV11-3 and TRBJ2-1; no firm D call. The germline gives CDR1 SGHNT, CDR2 YENEEA. The CDR3 totals 13 residues. Deletions cut 4 bases from V and 10 bases from J, with 14 bases between. The chain's CDR3 is CASSSRTPQEQFF. The CDR3 DNA reads as TGTGCCAGCAGCTCAAGGACCCCCCAGGAGCAGTTCTTC.

This clone appeared a few times. V and J are TRBV6-1 and TRBJ2-7; D tentatively reads TRBD1 or TRBD2 (6 bases each). CDR3 length: 15 amino acids. V was cut by 1 base and J by 2 bases, with 12 bases left in between. The V gene's germline CDR1 is MNHNS and CDR2 SASEGT. The CDR3 region is CASSEEGGTAYEQYF. The CDR3 bases are TGTGCCAGCAGTGAAGAGGGGGGTACCGCCTACGAGCAGTACTTC.

The sample holds many counts of this clone. The chain combines TRBV28 with TRBJ2-7; D assignment may be TRBD1 or TRBD2 (6 bases each). The CDR3 spans 13 residues. V was clipped by 3 bases and J by 6 bases, with 12 bases between them. CDR1 MDHEN and CDR2 SYDVKM come from the germline V gene. CDR3 protein: CASSFSGAAEQYF. CDR3 coding DNA: TGTGCCAGCAGTTTCTCGGGGGCCGCCGAGCAGTACTTC.

Only a few counts were recorded for this clone. J is TRBJ2-6 and V is TRBV6-2 or TRBV6-3; D uncertain. V gave up 8 bases and J gave up 0 bases, with 5 bases separating them. Germline V lookup: CDR1 MNHEY, CDR2 SVGEGT. The CDR3 loop spans 13 amino acids. CDR3 protein: CASGSSGANVLTF. As DNA, the CDR3 is TGTGCCAGCGGAAGCTCTGGGGCCAACGTCCTGACTTTC.

This clone was counted at least ten times. V gene TRBV29-1 combines with J gene TRBJ2-7, with D perhaps TRBD2 (5 bases). The CDR3 extends over 13 amino acids. CDR1 SQVTM and CDR2 ANQGSEA come from the germline V gene. Trimming took 3 bases from V and 6 from J, leaving 15 bases between them. The CDR3 spells CSVDIPGGLEQYF. DNA of the CDR3: TGCAGCGTTGATATCCCAGGAGGTCTCGAGCAGTACTTC.

In its sample, this clone was seen a few times. V gene TRBV25-1 combines with J gene TRBJ2-7; 9 nucleotides match TRBD1. Germline CDR1 reads MGHDK; CDR2 reads SYGVNS. V lost 2 bases to trimming and J lost 5 bases; unmatched junction nucleotides: 1. This CDR3 has 13 residues. CDR3 in amino acids: CASSEGQGNEQYF. The CDR3 nucleotides are TGTGCCAGCAGTGAAGGACAGGGGAACGAGCAGTACTTC.

This clone has ten or more counts. The V call is TRBV6-1, the J call TRBJ1-5, with D possibly matching TRBD1 (5 bases). V was cut by 8 bases and J by 7 bases, with 18 bases left in between. CDR3 length equals 14 residues. Germline V gene data show CDR1 as MNHNS and CDR2 as SASEGT. As DNA, the CDR3 is TGTGCCAGCGGAACTTGGGGCGTAAGCCAGCCCCAGCATTTT. Translated, it gives CASGTWGVSQPQHF.

V usage is TRBV2 and J usage is TRBJ2-7, with D perhaps assigned TRBD1 or TRBD2 (5 bases each). Trimming shortened V by 6 bases and J by 5 bases, and 11 bases separated the two germline ends. The CDR3 has 12 residues. CDR1 is SNHLY, CDR2 FYNNEI, per germline. The CDR3 region has the DNA TGTGCCAGCAGGGTCCCGGGGCACGAGCAGTACTTC. Translated: CASRVPGHEQYF.

This clone was seen many times. The CDR3 region is CSARDVRNSPLHF. CDR3 sequence (DNA): TGCAGTGCTAGAGATGTCAGGAATTCACCCCTCCACTTT. This chain uses TRBV20-1 with TRBJ1-6; D is unresolved. Germline loops: CDR1 DFQATT, CDR2 SNEGSKA (reference sequence). The V end lost 0 bases, the J end lost 7 bases, and 7 bases lay between the germline ends. This CDR3 spans 13 amino acids.

The chain recombines TRBV3-1 with TRBJ2-7, with 7 bases that match TRBD2. CDR3 length: 15 amino acids. V lost 1 base to trimming and J lost 3 bases; unmatched junction nucleotides: 6. Germline V CDR1 and CDR2: LGHDT, YNNKEL (reference sequence). CDR3 coding DNA: TGTGCCAGCAGCCAAGCTAGCGGAGCATTCTACGAGCAGTACTTC. Amino acid sequence: CASSQASGAFYEQYF.

The table lists this clone with a few counts. V is TRBV6-6 and J is TRBJ1-2; D gene unclear. Trimming cost V 2 bases and J 0 bases, with 13 bases left between them. CDR3 length: 16 residues. The germline V gene has CDR1 MNHNY and CDR2 SVGAGI (reference sequence). Written as DNA, the CDR3 is TGTGCCAGCAGTTACGGGTTTGGGCTATCTAACTATGGCTACACCTTC. Translation: CASSYGFGLSNYGYTF.

The table lists this clone with many counts. This chain uses TRBV13 with TRBJ2-7, with D possibly TRBD2 on 5 matching bases. Germline CDR1 reads PRHDT; CDR2 reads FYEKMQ (reference sequence). The CDR3 has 14 amino acids. Trimming shortened V by 2 bases and J by 3 bases, and 11 bases separated the two germline ends. Here the CDR3 DNA reads TGTGCCAGCAGCTTATACCTAGCTGTCTACGAGCAGTACTTC. The encoded protein is CASSLYLAVYEQYF.

Judged by abundance, this clone is medium-sized (0.01 to 0.1%). The CDR3 loop is CASSETPAYEQYF. CDR3 bases: TGTGCCAGCAGTGAAACCCCAGCCTACGAGCAGTACTTC. This chain links TRBV2 with TRBJ2-7, with D uncertain. This CDR3 contains 13 residues. The germline V gene encodes CDR1 SNHLY and CDR2 FYNNEI. V lost 2 bases to trimming and J lost 2 bases, with 7 bases between them.

The rearrangement links TRBV11-2 to TRBJ2-7, with 8 bases fitting TRBD2. V shed 4 bases, J shed 1 base, and the junction held 15 bases outside the gene matches. This CDR3 has 18 residues. Germline CDR1 SGHAT, CDR2 FQNNGV. CDR3 sequence: CASSSWGRLAGRSYEQYF. In DNA form, the CDR3 reads TGTGCCAGCAGCTCCTGGGGGAGGCTAGCGGGTAGGTCCTACGAGCAGTACTTC.

Many counts were recorded for this clone. The V gene is TRBV12-3 or TRBV12-4, the J gene TRBJ2-2; D is perhaps TRBD2 (6 bases). The CDR3 is 18 residues long. V was cut by 7 bases and J by 2 bases, with 23 bases left in between. The CDR3, as DNA: TGTGCCAGCACCGAGCGGGTCAGGGTCGCTCCTAACACCGGGGAGCTGTTTTTT. It specifies CASTERVRVAPNTGELFF.

This clone has at least ten counts. The rearrangement links TRBV29-1 to TRBJ1-2; D ambiguous. V was clipped by 3 bases and J by 0 bases, with 8 bases between them. This CDR3 has 13 residues. CDR1 is SQVTM and CDR2 is ANQGSEA in the germline V gene. The chain's CDR3 is CSVDRTANYGYTF. CDR3 sequence (DNA): TGCAGCGTTGATAGAACGGCTAACTATGGCTACACCTTC.

A few counts support this clone. V and J are TRBV19 and TRBJ1-6, with TRBD1 matching over 8 bases. The ends lost 9 bases at V and 7 bases at J; junction bases unmatched: 11. The CDR3 runs 15 residues. CDR1 LNHDA and CDR2 SQIVND come from the germline V gene (reference sequence). This chain's CDR3 is CASTAGRTGNSPLHF. The CDR3 DNA reads TGTGCCAGCACCGCAGGTCGGACAGGGAATTCACCCCTCCACTTT.

This clone was observed many times. The chain combines TRBV27 with TRBJ2-3; D gene uncertain. V lost 5 bases and J 4 bases, leaving 16 bases between the germline ends. CDR3 length equals 15 residues. Germline V gene data show CDR1 as MNHEY and CDR2 as SMNVEV (reference sequence). Here the CDR3 DNA reads TGTGCCAGCAGTCCCAGTCGTCCTGGGGCAGATACGCAGTATTTT. Residues: CASSPSRPGADTQYF.

The chain employs TRBV5-1 and TRBJ2-7; perhaps TRBD1 as D (5 bases). Germline values: CDR1 SGHRS, CDR2 YFSETQ. The CDR3 is 14 amino acids. V lost 4 bases and J 2 bases, leaving 13 bases between the germline ends. CDR3: CASSELGPAYEQYF. The CDR3, as DNA: TGCGCCAGCAGCGAACTGGGGCCGGCCTACGAGCAGTACTTC.

This clone appeared many times. The chain couples TRBV19 to TRBJ1-1, with 7 bases fitting TRBD1. Losses at the gene ends were 7 bases for V and 2 bases for J; bases not matched to a gene: 10. CDR3 length equals 15 residues. Germline CDR1 is LNHDA and CDR2 is SQIVND (reference sequence). CDR3 nucleotide sequence: TGTGCCAGTACCAGTTACAGGGGCAGAAACACTGAAGCTTTCTTT. Its protein is CASTSYRGRNTEAFF.

This clone was detected many times. A read error may account for a junction end that differs from germline. V and J are TRBV5-4 and TRBJ1-6; possibly TRBD1 for D (5 bases). CDR3 length: 16 amino acids. Germline lookup yields CDR1 SGHNT and CDR2 YYREEE (reference sequence). The CDR3 nucleotides are TGTGCCAGCAGCTTGGATTTAGGGGAGGACGCCCATCCCTTGTACTTT. Translated, it gives CASSLDLGEDAHPLYF.

This clone was seen repeatedly, ten times or more. This chain uses TRBV4-1 with TRBJ1-1; D is perhaps TRBD1 (5 bases). Trimming stripped 4 bases from V and 4 bases from J, with 10 bases between. From germline, CDR1 is MGHRA and CDR2 YSYEKL. The CDR3 extends over 13 amino acids. This chain's CDR3 is CASSLGGSTEAFF. The CDR3 DNA follows: TGCGCCAGCAGCCTTGGGGGTTCCACTGAAGCTTTCTTT.

This clone was counted many times. This chain links TRBV7-6 with TRBJ2-7; 8 bases match TRBD1. Germline CDR1 and CDR2: SGHVS and FNYEAQ. CDR3 length: 16 residues. J lost 6 bases, V lost 5 bases, and 15 bases had no gene match. The CDR3 spells CASSDRSRGRPGEQYF. The DNA for the CDR3 is TGTGCCAGCAGCGATCGAAGCAGGGGGCGCCCGGGCGAGCAGTACTTC.

There are a few counts of this clone. V is TRBV6-8 and J is TRBJ2-7; TRBD2 matches 8 bases. Trimming cost V 4 bases and J 5 bases; bases outside gene matches: 7. Germline CDR1 reads MNHGY; CDR2 reads SAAAGT. CDR3 size: 14 residues. The CDR3 region has the DNA TGTGCCAGCAGTTTCGGCGGGGGGTGGGACGAGCAGTACTTC. This codes for CASSFGGGWDEQYF.

This clone was detected many times. This chain joins TRBV5-1 and TRBJ2-7; possibly TRBD2 for D (5 bases). The CDR3 has 14 residues. V dropped 4 bases and J dropped 5 bases, with 16 bases sitting between them. CDR1 and CDR2 from the germline V gene are SGHRS and YFSETQ. CDR3 DNA: TGCGCCAGCAGCCAGGACGGCTTCGGGAACGAGCAGTACTTC. Protein: CASSQDGFGNEQYF.

This clone was counted only a few times. The chain carries TRBV12-3 or TRBV12-4 and TRBJ1-6, with D possibly being TRBD1 (5 bases). V lost 8 bases, J lost 6 bases, and 11 bases lay in between. The CDR3 runs 13 residues. The CDR3 loop reads CASSRASNSPLHF. DNA of the CDR3: TGTGCCAGCTCCAGGGCGTCTAATTCACCCCTCCACTTT.